The 19 T cell receptor beta chains below all came from one sample that was sequenced in a study of T cell responses to AZD1222 COVID-19 vaccine. Sequenced by immunoSEQ multiplex PCR; TCRdb stores in-frame clones only, minus some. The sample lists 100,000 to 150,000 clones, around 90% seen once, with roughly 4.2% in the top ten. The sequenced sample was peripheral blood, obtained 28 days after the second dose of the MenACWY control vaccine. The receptor set was obtained from an adult who received the MenACWY meningococcal vaccine as a control.

This clone was counted a few times. The rearrangement uses TRBV12-3 or TRBV12-4 and TRBJ2-7, with unresolved D. The CDR3 is 13 residues long. The ends were cut back, 4 bases at V and 3 bases at J, with 10 bases in the middle. In DNA, the CDR3 is TGTGCCAGCAGTTCCGGACCTCACTACGAGCAGTACTTC. It codes for CASSSGPHYEQYF.

This chain uses TRBV11-2 with TRBJ2-5, with 13 bases that match TRBD2. The junction had 7 bases not matched to a gene; V was cut back by 5 bases and J by 4 bases. Germline CDR1 SGHAT, CDR2 FQNNGV. The CDR3 is 16 amino acids. The chain's CDR3 is CASSIRTSGGVETQYF. As DNA, the CDR3 is TGTGCCAGCAGCATCCGGACTAGCGGGGGAGTAGAGACCCAGTACTTC.

The chain recombines TRBV7-2 with TRBJ2-7; no clear D. The germline V gene encodes CDR1 SGHTA and CDR2 FQGNSA. The V gene lost 4 bases and the J gene lost 4 bases, with 14 bases spanning the gap. The CDR3 has 14 amino acids. The CDR3 region is CASSSSFMTYEQYF. The CDR3 DNA is TGTGCCAGCAGCTCCTCGTTTATGACGTACGAGCAGTACTTC.

The chain employs TRBV19 and TRBJ1-4; TRBD1 matches 10 bases. In germline, CDR1 is LNHDA, CDR2 SQIVND (reference sequence). This CDR3 has 18 residues. The ends lost 3 bases at V and 1 base at J; junction bases unmatched: 8. The CDR3 spells CASSILTGGGRTNEKLFF. For the CDR3, the DNA is TGTGCCAGTAGTATCTTGACAGGGGGCGGAAGAACTAATGAAAAACTGTTTTTT.

A single count supports this clone. CDR3 in amino acids: CASSLGGSSAEQFF. For the CDR3, the DNA is TGTGCCAGCAGCTTAGGAGGATCTAGCGCTGAGCAGTTCTTC. The chain employs TRBV7-2 and TRBJ2-1; the D gene is possibly TRBD2 (6 bases). V was cut by 1 base and J by 9 bases, with 13 bases left in between. CDR1 and CDR2 (germline): SGHTA, FQGNSA. CDR3 length equals 14 residues.

The V gene is TRBV7-9, the J gene TRBJ1-2; D is undetermined. V lost 1 base and J 1 base, leaving 7 bases between the germline ends. CDR3 length equals 14 residues. The germline CDR1 and CDR2 sequences are SEHNR and FQNEAQ (reference sequence). Written as DNA, the CDR3 is TGTGCCAGCAGCTTAGGAGGGAATAACTATGGCTACACCTTC. Translation gives CASSLGGNNYGYTF. The whole variable domain, filled in from reference TRBV7-9 and TRBJ1-2, reads DTGVSQNPRHKITKRGQNVTFRCDPISEHNRLYWYRQTLGQGPEFLTYFQNEAQLEKSRLLSDRFSAERPKGSFSTLEIQRTEQGDSAMYLCASSLGGNNYGYTFGSGTRLTVV.

This sequence joins TRBV19 and TRBJ1-6; D is possibly TRBD1 (6 bases). CDR3 length: 16 amino acids. Trimming took off 5 bases at V and 8 bases at J, with 19 bases between the two ends. The germline gives CDR1 LNHDA, CDR2 SQIVND (reference sequence). CDR3 DNA: TGTGCCAGTAGTTCCCATGGACAGTCCTACGATTCACCCCTCCACTTT. It codes for CASSSHGQSYDSPLHF.

Of note for this clone: The sample contains more than one DNA sequence encoding this CDR3. This sequence joins TRBV19 and TRBJ1-5; D is ambiguous. The germline V gene encodes CDR1 LNHDA and CDR2 SQIVND (reference sequence). V lost 2 bases and J 0 bases, leaving 8 bases between the germline ends. CDR3 length: 15 amino acids. The CDR3, as DNA: TGTGCCAGTAGTATACAGCGTTATAGCAATCAGCCCCAGCATTTT. This codes for CASSIQRYSNQPQHF. The full variable domain, with the rest looked up from reference TRBV19 and TRBJ1-5, is DGGITQSPKYLFRKEGQNVTLSCEQNLNHDAMYWYRQDPGQGLRLIYYSQIVNDFQKGDIAEGYSVSREKKESFPLTVTSAQKNPTAFYLCASSIQRYSNQPQHFGDGTRLSIL.

The chain recombines TRBV27 with TRBJ2-1; 11 bases line up with TRBD1. The CDR3 sequence is 16 residues long. Losses at the gene ends were 1 base for V and 3 bases for J; bases not matched to a gene: 2. Germline V gene data show CDR1 as MNHEY and CDR2 as SMNVEV (reference sequence). CDR3 sequence (DNA): TGTGCCAGCAGTTTATTGGGACAGGGGGACTACAATGAGCAGTTCTTC. Protein product: CASSLLGQGDYNEQFF.

V gene TRBV7-9 combines with J gene TRBJ2-1; TRBD1 aligns across 8 bases. The V gene end was trimmed by 8 bases and the J gene end by 4 bases; junction bases not matched to a gene: 7. The CDR3 totals 14 residues. Germline-derived CDR1 and CDR2 are SEHNR and FQNEAQ (reference sequence). The CDR3 region is CASGEDRAYNEQFF. CDR3 bases: TGTGCCAGCGGGGAGGACAGGGCGTACAATGAGCAGTTCTTC.

This clone has only a few counts. The CDR3 loop reads CARDSYSNQPQHF. The CDR3 bases are TGTGCCCGGGACAGCTATAGCAATCAGCCCCAGCATTTT. This chain connects TRBV28 to TRBJ1-5, with TRBD1 identical over 7 bases. The germline V gene encodes CDR1 MDHEN and CDR2 SYDVKM. The V and J ends lost 11 bases and 0 bases, in that order; junction bases with no gene match: 4. This CDR3 contains 13 residues.

The J gene is TRBJ2-7, the V gene TRBV7-2; D unclear. In germline, CDR1 is SGHTA, CDR2 FQGNSA. CDR3 length: 12 residues. V shed 5 bases and J shed 4 bases, with 9 bases lying between them. The CDR3 DNA reads as TGTGCCAGCAGCCGCAGGACGTACGAGCAGTACTTC. Protein sequence: CASSRRTYEQYF.

The chain combines TRBV2 with TRBJ2-1; 14 bases align to TRBD2. Unmatched junction bases numbered 12, after V lost 4 bases and J lost 1 base. Germline CDR1 is SNHLY and CDR2 is FYNNEI. CDR3 length equals 20 residues. The CDR3 DNA follows: TGTGCCAGCAGTGGGAATCCCGGGACTAGCGGGAGTAATTCCTACAATGAGCAGTTCTTC. It codes for CASSGNPGTSGSNSYNEQFF.

This sequence joins TRBV30 and TRBJ2-7; 9 bases are a match to TRBD2. V lost 5 bases and J lost 7; bases outside the gene matches: 21. This CDR3 is built from 17 residues. The germline V gene encodes CDR1 GTSNPN and CDR2 SVGIG (reference sequence). CDR3 DNA sequence: TGTGCCTGGCAACTTGGAGTGTTCGCGGGAGGGCCTGATGAGCAGTACTTC. Encoded protein: CAWQLGVFAGGPDEQYF.

J is TRBJ1-2 and V is TRBV5-1; D not resolved. Looked up from germline, CDR1 is SGHRS and CDR2 is YFSETQ. Trimming cost V 0 bases and J 5 bases, with 11 bases left between them. The CDR3 extends over 14 amino acids. Here the CDR3 DNA reads TGCGCCAGCAGCTTGGATTCAGAGATATATGGCTACACCTTC. This sequence encodes CASSLDSEIYGYTF. The full variable domain, with the rest looked up from reference TRBV5-1 and TRBJ1-2, is KAGVTQTPRYLIKTRGQQVTLSCSPISGHRSVSWYQQTPGQGLQFLFEYFSETQRNKGNFPGRFSGRQFSNSRSEMNVSTLELGDSALYLCASSLDSEIYGYTFGSGTRLTVV.

V and J are TRBV3-1 (or the pseudogene TRBV3-2) and TRBJ1-2; D unclear. V shed 1 base and J shed 2 bases, with 11 bases lying between them. CDR1 LGHDT and CDR2 YNNKEL come from the germline V gene (reference sequence). The CDR3 is 15 amino acids. CDR3 sequence: CASSQAETKNYGYTF. In DNA form, the CDR3 reads TGTGCCAGCAGCCAAGCCGAGACAAAGAACTATGGCTACACCTTC.

This chain connects TRBV27 to TRBJ2-7; TRBD2 matches at 12 bases. The V gene end was trimmed by 6 bases and the J gene end by 2 bases; junction bases not matched to a gene: 2. The CDR3 runs 14 residues. Germline CDR1 and CDR2: MNHEY and SMNVEV (reference sequence). The CDR3 DNA is TGTGCCAGCAGCCTAGCGGGAGGGACCTACGAGCAGTACTTC. Encoded protein: CASSLAGGTYEQYF.

In its sample, this clone was seen a few times. The J gene is TRBJ2-7, the V gene TRBV11-2; possibly TRBD2 for D (5 bases). The CDR3 runs to 12 residues. Germline CDR1 SGHAT, CDR2 FQNNGV. Trimming took off 1 base at V and 9 bases at J, with 10 bases between the two ends. CDR3 coding DNA: TGTGCCAGCAGCTTAGTGGGGAGTTGGCAGTACTTC. Amino acid sequence: CASSLVGSWQYF. The whole variable domain, remainder taken from reference TRBV11-2 and TRBJ2-7, is EAGVAQSPRYKIIEKRQSVAFWCNPISGHATLYWYQQILGQGPKLLIQFQNNGVVDDSQLPKDRFSAERLKGVDSTLKIQPAKLEDSAVYLCASSLVGSWQYFGPGTRLTVT.

J is TRBJ1-2 and V is TRBV2, with D maybe TRBD1 (5 bases). CDR3 length: 16 amino acids. Germline V gives CDR1 SNHLY, CDR2 FYNNEI. The V gene lost 5 bases and the J gene lost 2 bases, with 18 bases spanning the gap. CDR3 coding DNA: TGTGCCAGCAGTAAGACTTTCCTCGCAGGGAACTATGGCTACACCTTC. Translated: CASSKTFLAGNYGYTF.